Listed here are 27 T cell receptor beta chains from one sample, sequenced in a study of regulatory dendritic cells for organ transplantation. Antigens for these TCRs are unknown. Allogeneic regulatory or mature dendritic cells were co-cultured for more than 4 days with CFSE-labeled sorted T cells at 1:10. Measured with immunoSEQ multiplex PCR; TCRdb has only the in-frame clones, and not every one. Of some 10,000 clones listed, about 85% were seen once; the top ten hold 2.5% to 3%. The specimen sequenced was memory CD4+ T cells from blood cultured with dendritic cells. Subset meaning: CD45RO+ memory T cells. Receptors were obtained from a human donor in good health.

The CDR3 nucleotides are TGTGCCAGCTCACCACTCGCGGGACCTGACAATGAGCAGTTCTTC. It yields the protein CASSPLAGPDNEQFF. The J gene is TRBJ2-1, the V gene TRBV18; TRBD2 might be the D (6 bases). V was shortened by 1 base and J by 5 bases, with 12 bases between the two germline ends. This CDR3 has 15 residues. CDR1 is KGHSH, CDR2 LQKENI, per germline.

About this clone itself: The junction does not match germline at one end; this may be a read error. The J gene is TRBJ1-1, the V gene TRBV7-7; D is unclear. The germline V gene has CDR1 SSHAT and CDR2 FNYEAQ (reference sequence). This CDR3 spans 13 amino acids. The CDR3 protein is CASSLSENTEAFF. The CDR3 coding sequence is TGTGCTAGCAGCTTGTCAGAGAACACTGAAGCTTTCTTT.

CDR3 in DNA: TGTGCCTGGAGTTTGAGGAACACCATATATTTT. Its protein is CAWSLRNTIYF. This chain joins TRBV30 and TRBJ1-3; no clear D gene. Germline assignment: CDR1 GTSNPN and CDR2 SVGIG (reference sequence). V was clipped by 2 bases and J by 7 bases, with 6 bases between them. The length of the CDR3 is 11 residues.

A remark on this clone: The junction differs from germline at one of its ends, possibly a read error. The CDR3 DNA is TGTGCCAGCAATCCGCCCCAGCATTTT. Encoded protein: CASNPPQHF. V and J are TRBV6-1 and TRBJ1-5; no clear D. The V gene's germline CDR1 is MNHNS and CDR2 SASEGT. The CDR3 runs 9 residues.

This rearrangement joins TRBV29-1 to TRBJ2-3, with D perhaps TRBD1 (5 bases). The germline V gene has CDR1 SQVTM and CDR2 ANQGSEA. The CDR3 covers 12 residues. The ends were cut back, 4 bases at V and 5 bases at J, with 10 bases in the middle. Here the CDR3 reads CSVGRVKDTQYF. The CDR3 coding sequence is TGCAGCGTTGGCAGGGTTAAAGATACGCAGTATTTT.

This chain joins TRBV7-3 and TRBJ2-5, with TRBD2 as a possible D gene (6 bases). The germline CDR1 and CDR2 sequences are SGHTA and FQGTGA. V dropped 5 bases and J dropped 9 bases, with 28 bases sitting between them. The CDR3 consists of 17 residues. This CDR3 is CASSLSASSNKREAQYF. CDR3 DNA: TGTGCCAGCAGCCTTTCTGCTAGTTCAAACAAGAGGGAGGCCCAGTACTTC.

V and J are TRBV6-5 and TRBJ1-4; D remains ambiguous. The germline V and J ends were trimmed by 9 bases and 8 bases, with 7 bases remaining between them. CDR1 MNHEY and CDR2 SVGAGI come from the germline V gene. This CDR3 has 10 amino acids. The CDR3, as DNA: TGTGCCAGTAGGTTGGAAAAACTGTTTTTT. Translating it yields CASRLEKLFF.

The chain couples TRBV7-8 to TRBJ1-6; D is possibly TRBD1 (5 bases). V lost 2 bases to trimming and J lost 8 bases, with 16 bases between them. Germline assignment: CDR1 SGHVS and CDR2 FQNEAQ. The CDR3 covers 16 residues. The CDR3, as DNA: TGTGCCAGCAGCTTATTCGTTTGGGGGGTTGATTCACCCCTCCACTTT. Protein product: CASSLFVWGVDSPLHF. Full variable domain (remainder filled in from reference TRBV7-8 and TRBJ1-6): GAGVSQSPRYKVAKRGQDVALRCDPISGHVSLFWYQQALGQGPEFLTYFQNEAQLDKSGLPSDRFFAERPEGSVSTLKIQRTQQEDSAVYLCASSLFVWGVDSPLHFGNGTRLTVT.

CDR3: CASSVGVAGGQETQYF. Here the CDR3 DNA reads TGTGCCAGCAGTGTCGGAGTAGCGGGAGGCCAAGAGACCCAGTACTTC. The chain carries TRBV6-1 and TRBJ2-5; 10 bases align to TRBD2. V gave up 4 bases and J gave up 1 base; unmatched junction bases: 6. This CDR3 comprises 16 residues. Germline lookup yields CDR1 MNHNS and CDR2 SASEGT.

The V gene is TRBV30, the J gene TRBJ1-3, with D possibly TRBD1 on 5 matching bases. Germline V gives CDR1 GTSNPN, CDR2 SVGIG (reference sequence). The CDR3 runs 15 residues. Trimming cost V 0 bases and J 3 bases, with 12 bases left between them. CDR3 loop: CAWSVRGGIGNTIYF. The CDR3, as DNA: TGTGCCTGGAGTGTAAGGGGAGGGATTGGAAACACCATATATTTT.

This chain links TRBV5-6 with TRBJ2-5; no reliable D call. Looked up from germline, CDR1 is SGHDT and CDR2 is YYEEEE. Trimming stripped 4 bases from V and 3 bases from J, with 4 bases between. The CDR3 spans 11 residues. The CDR3 loop reads CASSHKETQYF. The CDR3 nucleotides read TGTGCCAGCAGCCACAAAGAGACCCAGTACTTC. Full variable domain (missing parts from reference TRBV5-6 and TRBJ2-5): DAGVTQSPTHLIKTRGQQVTLRCSPKSGHDTVSWYQQALGQGPQFIFQYYEEEERQRGNFPDRFSGHQFPNYSSELNVNALLLGDSALYLCASSHKETQYFGPGTRLLVL.

This clone was observed once. This chain connects TRBV5-1 to TRBJ1-5; D is unclear. The CDR3 is 15 amino acids. V lost 0 bases, J lost 0 bases, and 7 bases lay in between. Germline V lookup: CDR1 SGHRS, CDR2 YFSETQ. The CDR3 protein is CASSLGGYSNQPQHF. CDR3 bases: TGCGCCAGCAGCTTGGGAGGTTATAGCAATCAGCCCCAGCATTTT.

This chain uses TRBV7-8 with TRBJ1-3; D is perhaps TRBD1 (5 bases). V shed 5 bases and J shed 6 bases, with 17 bases lying between them. Germline V gene lookup returns CDR1 SGHVS and CDR2 FQNEAQ. The CDR3 is 15 residues long. The CDR3 DNA sequence: TGTGCCAGCAGCCAACGGAGGGGAGGTTTAAACACCATATATTTT. Translating gives CASSQRRGGLNTIYF. Looking up the rest from reference TRBV7-8 and TRBJ1-3 gives the full variable domain: GAGVSQSPRYKVAKRGQDVALRCDPISGHVSLFWYQQALGQGPEFLTYFQNEAQLDKSGLPSDRFFAERPEGSVSTLKIQRTQQEDSAVYLCASSQRRGGLNTIYFGEGSWLTVV.

The V gene is TRBV2, the J gene TRBJ2-2; 8 nucleotides agree with TRBD1. The J segment lost 5 bases and the V segment lost 4 bases, leaving 3 bases of the junction unmatched. Germline values: CDR1 SNHLY, CDR2 FYNNEI. This CDR3 spans 14 amino acids. CDR3: CASSGQGSTGELFF. The CDR3 DNA reads as TGTGCCAGCAGTGGACAGGGGAGTACCGGGGAGCTGTTTTTT.

This chain joins TRBV15 and TRBJ2-3; TRBD2 matches 8 bases. Germline V CDR1 and CDR2: LNHNV, YYDKDF (reference sequence). The CDR3 sequence is 15 residues long. With V trimmed by 2 bases and J by 2 bases, 3 bases remained unmatched. In DNA form, the CDR3 reads TGTGCCACCAGCAGAACTAGCGGCTACACAGATACGCAGTATTTT. Its translation is CATSRTSGYTDTQYF.

The rearrangement links TRBV5-6 to TRBJ2-3; D is unclear. Between the trimmed V and J ends, which lost 0 bases and 1 base, there was a span of 6 bases. CDR1 SGHDT and CDR2 YYEEEE come from the germline V gene. The CDR3 runs to 14 residues. CDR3 residues: CASSLVLGTDTQYF. CDR3 DNA: TGTGCCAGCAGCTTGGTCCTAGGCACAGATACGCAGTATTTT.

The V gene is TRBV30, the J gene TRBJ1-5; unclear D gene. The germline gives CDR1 GTSNPN, CDR2 SVGIG (reference sequence). The CDR3 totals 15 residues. The V end was cut by 0 bases, the J end by 0 bases, with 9 bases between. The CDR3 DNA reads TGTGCCTGGAGTGTTGGTGTTAATAGCAATCAGCCCCAGCATTTT. Residues: CAWSVGVNSNQPQHF.

The gene calls are TRBV12-5 and TRBJ2-1; D remains unclear. V was pared by 6 bases and J by 8 bases, with 8 bases between. The CDR3 is 11 residues long. In germline, CDR1 is LGHNT, CDR2 FRNRAP. The DNA of the CDR3 is TGTGCTAGTGGCCTAGGCTATGAGCAGTTCTTC. Translating it yields CASGLGYEQFF.

This rearrangement joins TRBV6-1 to TRBJ1-3, with D perhaps TRBD1 (6 bases). The CDR3 covers 15 residues. V gave up 4 bases and J gave up 2 bases, with 12 bases separating them. The germline CDR1 and CDR2 sequences are MNHNS and SASEGT. The CDR3 sequence is CASSATQGTGNTIYF. The CDR3 region has the DNA TGTGCCAGCAGTGCTACCCAGGGGACTGGAAACACCATATATTTT.

This chain links TRBV10-2 with TRBJ2-2; no clear D. The CDR3 runs to 14 residues. CDR1 is WSHSY and CDR2 is SAAADI in the germline V gene. V was pared by 8 bases and J by 6 bases, with 16 bases between. DNA of the CDR3: TGCGCCAGCTATCCGGTACGCACGCCCGGGGAGCTGTTTTTT. Amino acids: CASYPVRTPGELFF.

V and J are TRBV6-1 and TRBJ2-5, with D perhaps given as TRBD1 or TRBD2 (5 bases each). Trimming removed 4 bases at V and 2 bases at J, with 11 bases between. The CDR3 loop spans 14 amino acids. Per germline, CDR1 MNHNS and CDR2 SASEGT. Written as DNA, the CDR3 is TGTGCCAGCAGTGTTTCGTGGGGGCAAGAGACCCAGTACTTC. Protein: CASSVSWGQETQYF.

This chain connects TRBV15 to TRBJ1-2; D uncertain. V was cut by 4 bases and J by 4 bases, with 10 bases left in between. The CDR3 has 13 residues. In germline, CDR1 is LNHNV, CDR2 YYDKDF (reference sequence). CDR3 region: CATSTGLAYGYTF. The DNA for the CDR3 is TGTGCCACCAGCACCGGACTGGCCTATGGCTACACCTTC.

J is TRBJ2-7 and V is TRBV5-4; 10 positions match TRBD2. The CDR3 has 15 residues. Looked up from germline, CDR1 is SGHNT and CDR2 is YYREEE (reference sequence). The junction had 9 bases not matched to a gene; V was cut back by 4 bases and J by 5 bases. CDR3 DNA: TGTGCCAGCAGCACCGGGACTAGCGCGTCCCACGAGCAGTACTTC. It yields the protein CASSTGTSASHEQYF. Looking up the rest from reference TRBV5-4 and TRBJ2-7 gives the full variable domain: ETGVTQSPTHLIKTRGQQVTLRCSSQSGHNTVSWYQQALGQGPQFIFQYYREEENGRGNFPPRFSGLQFPNYSSELNVNALELDDSALYLCASSTGTSASHEQYFGPGTRLTVT.

The V gene is TRBV27, the J gene TRBJ1-5; TRBD1 matches at 7 bases. V dropped 6 bases and J dropped 3; count of bases not matched to a gene: 8. This CDR3 is 15 amino acids long. Germline V gene data show CDR1 as MNHEY and CDR2 as SMNVEV (reference sequence). The CDR3 reads CASSPWDRVNQPQHF. CDR3 sequence (DNA): TGTGCCAGCAGCCCATGGGACAGAGTCAATCAGCCCCAGCATTTT.

V usage is TRBV18 and J usage is TRBJ1-4; 7 bases fit TRBD1. The CDR3 covers 17 residues. CDR1 is KGHSH, CDR2 LQKENI, per germline. Trimming cost V 3 bases and J 5 bases; bases outside gene matches: 12. CDR3 sequence: CASSPVKFQGDNEKLFF. In DNA form, the CDR3 reads TGTGCCAGCTCACCTGTCAAATTTCAGGGGGACAATGAAAAACTGTTTTTT.

A single count supports this clone. The chain uses TRBV4-1 and TRBJ2-2; 10 bases are shared with TRBD1. The CDR3 is made up of 19 amino acids. Trimming removed 3 bases from V and 1 base from J; junction bases left unmatched: 11. The V gene's germline CDR1 is MGHRA and CDR2 YSYEKL. The CDR3 region is CASSQNRQGTGVNTGELFF. The CDR3 DNA reads TGCGCCAGCAGCCAGAATAGGCAGGGGACAGGGGTGAACACCGGGGAGCTGTTTTTT.

The V gene is TRBV29-1, the J gene TRBJ2-3; TRBD2 agrees at 13 bases. V lost 7 bases, J lost 6 bases, and 7 bases stayed unmatched. Germline values: CDR1 SQVTM, CDR2 ANQGSEA. The CDR3 is 14 amino acids. In nucleotides, the CDR3 is TGCAGCGCCGCGACTAGCGGGGGGACGGATACGCAGTATTTT. Amino acid sequence: CSAATSGGTDTQYF.